The source of this T cell receptor (beta chain) is a study of cytomegalovirus exposure and HLA in healthy donors. At the level of the study: In a previous analysis, 117 million unique TCR beta sequences were found from some 180 million T cells. A preliminary data release comprised 91 million or so unique TCRs obtained from HLA-typed donors. The study, taken as a whole, reports: When presence/absence was analysed, sequencing depth was taken to be roughly uniform across donors. According to a later analysis, donors in an Asian-associated ancestry cluster reportedly had fewer N-insertions than the roughly 720-donor mean.

Remarks on this clone: The antigen is undetermined.

PCR used 60 Vbeta primers and 13 Jbeta primers. Using immunoSEQ multiplex PCR, the repertoire was profiled, and TCRdb retains in-frame clones only, with some absent. Of approximately 90,000 clones in the sample, 7.6% are singletons; the top ten hold approximately 2.5%. The sample taken for sequencing was PBMCs. The source is a man aged 50 to 59 in good health and CMV-seronegative.

The CDR3 protein is CASSSGNEQFF. CDR3 in DNA: TGTGCCAGCAGCTCGGGGAATGAGCAGTTCTTC. The J gene is TRBJ2-1, the V gene TRBV7-3, with D possibly TRBD2 on 5 matching bases. V gave up 4 bases and J gave up 7 bases, with 5 bases separating them. The germline gives CDR1 SGHTA, CDR2 FQGTGA. This CDR3 spans 11 amino acids.